This TCR beta chain came from a study of cytomegalovirus exposure and HLA in healthy donors. About the research overall: T cells numbering about 180 million yielded 100 million to 120 million unique TCR beta sequences in an earlier analysis.

On this clone itself: Its antigen is still unknown.

Findings and caveats of the study: In vitro experiments confirmed that three CMV-associated chains were specific for CMV antigens. When presence/absence was analysed, sequencing depth was taken to be roughly uniform across donors. A missense variant in DCLRE1C was later tied to TCR beta V- and J-gene trimming.

The PCR made use of 60 Vbeta and 13 Jbeta primers. TCRdb keeps only in-frame clones here, not all; method: immunoSEQ multiplex PCR. The table lists over 150,000 clones, roughly nine tenths of them singletons. CDR1 LNHDA and CDR2 SQIVND come from the germline V gene (reference sequence). This CDR3 region has 15 residues. Trimming removed 1 base at V and 1 base at J, with 8 bases between. The TCR comes from a woman aged 25 to 39 in good health and CMV-seronegative. The chain uses TRBV19 and TRBJ2-4; D might be TRBD1 (6 bases). The sample taken for sequencing was PBMCs. CDR3 bases: TGTGCCAGTAGTATAGTGCAGGGGGCCAAAAACATTCAGTACTTC. It translates to CASSIVQGAKNIQYF.